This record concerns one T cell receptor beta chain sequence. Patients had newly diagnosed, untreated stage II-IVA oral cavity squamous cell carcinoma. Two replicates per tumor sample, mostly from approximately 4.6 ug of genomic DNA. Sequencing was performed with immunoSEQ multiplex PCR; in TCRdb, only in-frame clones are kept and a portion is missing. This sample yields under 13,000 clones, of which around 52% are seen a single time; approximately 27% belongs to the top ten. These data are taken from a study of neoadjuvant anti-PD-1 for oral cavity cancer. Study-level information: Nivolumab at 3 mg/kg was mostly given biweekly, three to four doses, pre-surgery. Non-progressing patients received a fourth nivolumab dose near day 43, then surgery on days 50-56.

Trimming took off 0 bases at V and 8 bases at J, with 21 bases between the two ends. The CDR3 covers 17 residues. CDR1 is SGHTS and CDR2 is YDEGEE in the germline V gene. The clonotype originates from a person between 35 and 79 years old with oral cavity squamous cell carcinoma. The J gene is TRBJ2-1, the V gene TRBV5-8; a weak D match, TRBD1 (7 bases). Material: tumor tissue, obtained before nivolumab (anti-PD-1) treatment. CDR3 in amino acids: CASSLVLEGAGSDEQFF. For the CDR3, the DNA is TGTGCCAGCAGCTTGGTATTGGAGGGGGCCGGATCGGATGAGCAGTTCTTC.